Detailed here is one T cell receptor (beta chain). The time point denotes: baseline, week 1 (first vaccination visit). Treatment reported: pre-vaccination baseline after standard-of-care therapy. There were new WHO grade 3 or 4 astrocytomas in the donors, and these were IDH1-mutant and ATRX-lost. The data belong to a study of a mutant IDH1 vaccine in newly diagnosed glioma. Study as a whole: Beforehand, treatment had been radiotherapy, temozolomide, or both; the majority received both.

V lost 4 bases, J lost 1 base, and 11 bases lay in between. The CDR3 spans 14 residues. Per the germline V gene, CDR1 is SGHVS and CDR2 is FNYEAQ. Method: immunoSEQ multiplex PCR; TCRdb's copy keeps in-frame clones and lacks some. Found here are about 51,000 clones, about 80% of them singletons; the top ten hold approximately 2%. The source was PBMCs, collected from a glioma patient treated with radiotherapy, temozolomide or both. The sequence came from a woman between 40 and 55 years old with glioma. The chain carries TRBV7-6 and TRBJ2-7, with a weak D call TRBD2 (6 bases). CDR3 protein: CASSSRDVSYEQYF. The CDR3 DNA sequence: TGTGCCAGCAGCTCGCGGGACGTATCCTACGAGCAGTACTTC.